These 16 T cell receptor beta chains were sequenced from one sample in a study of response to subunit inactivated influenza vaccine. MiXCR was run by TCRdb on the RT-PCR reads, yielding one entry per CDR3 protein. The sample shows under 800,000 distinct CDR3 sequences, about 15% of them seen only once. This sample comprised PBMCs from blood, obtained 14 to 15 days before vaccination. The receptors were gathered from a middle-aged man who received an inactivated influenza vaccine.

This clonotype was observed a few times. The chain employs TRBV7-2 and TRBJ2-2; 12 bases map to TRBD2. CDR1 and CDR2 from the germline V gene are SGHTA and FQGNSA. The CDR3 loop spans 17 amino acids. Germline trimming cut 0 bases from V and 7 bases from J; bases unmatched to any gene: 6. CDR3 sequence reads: CASSLARLAGVGGELFF. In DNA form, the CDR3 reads TGTGCCAGCAGCTTAGCCCGACTAGCGGGAGTTGGCGGGGAGCTGTTTTTT.

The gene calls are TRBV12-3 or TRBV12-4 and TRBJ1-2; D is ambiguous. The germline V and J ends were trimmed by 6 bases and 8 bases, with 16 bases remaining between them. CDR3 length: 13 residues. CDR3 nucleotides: TGTGCCAGCAGCCCGGGCCTCTCGAGGGGCTACACCTTC. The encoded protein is CASSPGLSRGYTF.

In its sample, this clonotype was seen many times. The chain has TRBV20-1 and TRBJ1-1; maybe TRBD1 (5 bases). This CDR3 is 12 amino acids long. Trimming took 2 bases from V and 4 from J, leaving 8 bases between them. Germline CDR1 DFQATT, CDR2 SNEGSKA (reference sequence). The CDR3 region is CSARPGGTEAFF. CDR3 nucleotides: TGCAGTGCTAGACCGGGGGGCACTGAAGCTTTCTTT.

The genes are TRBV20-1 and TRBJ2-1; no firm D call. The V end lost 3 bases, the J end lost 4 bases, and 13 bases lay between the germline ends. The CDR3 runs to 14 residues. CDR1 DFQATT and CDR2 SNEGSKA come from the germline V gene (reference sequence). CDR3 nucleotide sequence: TGCAGTGCTAGTAATCCATTTTTTTACAATGAGCAGTTCTTC. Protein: CSASNPFFYNEQFF.

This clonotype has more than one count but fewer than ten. The CDR3 reads CASRTQGGSTEAFF. CDR3 coding DNA: TGTGCCAGCAGGACTCAGGGAGGGAGCACTGAAGCTTTCTTT. The rearrangement uses TRBV7-2 and TRBJ1-1; a possible D gene is TRBD1 (5 bases). Germline V gene sequence: CDR1 SGHTA, CDR2 FQGNSA. V was clipped by 6 bases and J by 4 bases, with 15 bases between them. The CDR3 totals 14 residues.

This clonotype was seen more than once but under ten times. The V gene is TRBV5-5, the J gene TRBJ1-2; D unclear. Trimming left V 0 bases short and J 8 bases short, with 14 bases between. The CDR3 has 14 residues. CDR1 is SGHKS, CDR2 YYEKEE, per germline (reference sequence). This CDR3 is CASSLGTPEIGYTF. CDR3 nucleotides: TGTGCCAGCAGCTTGGGGACCCCGGAGATCGGCTACACCTTC.

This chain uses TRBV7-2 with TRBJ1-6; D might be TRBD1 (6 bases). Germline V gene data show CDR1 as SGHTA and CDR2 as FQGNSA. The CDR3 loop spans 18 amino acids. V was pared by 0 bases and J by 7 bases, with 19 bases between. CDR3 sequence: CASSLASWPRQGNSPLHF. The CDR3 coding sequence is TGTGCCAGCAGCTTAGCTTCGTGGCCGCGCCAGGGGAATTCACCCCTCCACTTT. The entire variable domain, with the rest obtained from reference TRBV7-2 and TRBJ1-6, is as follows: GAGVSQSPSNKVTEKGKDVELRCDPISGHTALYWYRQSLGQGLEFLIYFQGNSAPDKSGLPSDRFSAERTGGSVSTLTIQRTQQEDSAVYLCASSLASWPRQGNSPLHFGNGTRLTVT.

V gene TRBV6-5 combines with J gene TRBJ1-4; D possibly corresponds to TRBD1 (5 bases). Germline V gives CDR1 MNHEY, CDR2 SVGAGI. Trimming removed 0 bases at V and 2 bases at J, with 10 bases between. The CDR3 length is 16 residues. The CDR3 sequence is CASSYSSGWTNEKLFF. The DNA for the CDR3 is TGTGCCAGCAGTTACTCGTCAGGGTGGACTAATGAAAAACTGTTTTTT.

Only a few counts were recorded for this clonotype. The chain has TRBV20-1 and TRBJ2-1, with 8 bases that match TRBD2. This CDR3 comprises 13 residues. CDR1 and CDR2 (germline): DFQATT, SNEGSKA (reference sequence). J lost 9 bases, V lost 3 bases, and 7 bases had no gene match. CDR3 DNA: TGCAGTGCTAGCGGGGGGGCTAGTGGTGAGCAGTTCTTC. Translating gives CSASGGASGEQFF.

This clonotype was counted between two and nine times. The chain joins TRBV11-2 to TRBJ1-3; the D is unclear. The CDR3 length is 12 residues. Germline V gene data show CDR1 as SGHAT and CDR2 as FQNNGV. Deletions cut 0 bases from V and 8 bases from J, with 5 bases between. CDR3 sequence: CASSLERDTIYF. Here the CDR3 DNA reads TGTGCCAGCAGCTTAGAAAGAGACACCATATATTTT. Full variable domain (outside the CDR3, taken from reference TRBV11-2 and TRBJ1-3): EAGVAQSPRYKIIEKRQSVAFWCNPISGHATLYWYQQILGQGPKLLIQFQNNGVVDDSQLPKDRFSAERLKGVDSTLKIQPAKLEDSAVYLCASSLERDTIYFGEGSWLTVV.

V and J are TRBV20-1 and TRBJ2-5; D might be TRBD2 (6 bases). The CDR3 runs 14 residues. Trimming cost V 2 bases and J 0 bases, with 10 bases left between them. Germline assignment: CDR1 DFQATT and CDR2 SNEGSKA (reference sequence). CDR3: CSARLVADQETQYF. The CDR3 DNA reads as TGCAGTGCTAGATTGGTAGCGGACCAAGAGACCCAGTACTTC.

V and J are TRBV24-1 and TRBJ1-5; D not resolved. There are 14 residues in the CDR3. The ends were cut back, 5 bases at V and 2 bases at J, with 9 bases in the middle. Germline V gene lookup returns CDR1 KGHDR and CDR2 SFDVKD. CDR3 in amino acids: CATSGGSGNQPQHF. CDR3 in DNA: TGTGCCACCAGTGGAGGCAGCGGCAATCAGCCCCAGCATTTT.

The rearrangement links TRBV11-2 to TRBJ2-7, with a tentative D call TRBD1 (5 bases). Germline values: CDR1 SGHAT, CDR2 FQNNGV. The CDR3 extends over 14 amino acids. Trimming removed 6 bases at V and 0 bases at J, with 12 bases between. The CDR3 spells CASSKQEISYEQYF. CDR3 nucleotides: TGTGCCAGCAGTAAACAGGAGATCTCCTACGAGCAGTACTTC. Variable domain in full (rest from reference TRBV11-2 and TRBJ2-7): EAGVAQSPRYKIIEKRQSVAFWCNPISGHATLYWYQQILGQGPKLLIQFQNNGVVDDSQLPKDRFSAERLKGVDSTLKIQPAKLEDSAVYLCASSKQEISYEQYFGPGTRLTVT.

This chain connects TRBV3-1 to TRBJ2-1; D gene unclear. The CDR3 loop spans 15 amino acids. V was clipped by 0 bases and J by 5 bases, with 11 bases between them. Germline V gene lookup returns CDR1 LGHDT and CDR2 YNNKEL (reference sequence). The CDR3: CASSQDLFQDNEQFF. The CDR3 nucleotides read TGTGCCAGCAGCCAAGATCTGTTTCAGGACAATGAGCAGTTCTTC.

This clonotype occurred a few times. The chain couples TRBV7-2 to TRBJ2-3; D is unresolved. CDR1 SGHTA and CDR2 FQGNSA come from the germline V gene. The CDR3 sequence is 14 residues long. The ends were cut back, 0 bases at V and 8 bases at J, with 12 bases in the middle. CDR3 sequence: CASSLAPGVGTQYF. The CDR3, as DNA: TGTGCCAGCAGCTTAGCTCCCGGCGTCGGTACGCAGTATTTT.

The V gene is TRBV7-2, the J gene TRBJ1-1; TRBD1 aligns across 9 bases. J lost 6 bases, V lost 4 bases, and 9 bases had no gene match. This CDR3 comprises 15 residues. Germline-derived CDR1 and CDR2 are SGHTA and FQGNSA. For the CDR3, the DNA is TGTGCCAGCAGCTCCCGGACAGGGGCGTGGGCTGAAGCTTTCTTT. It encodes CASSSRTGAWAEAFF.